This T cell receptor beta chain came from a study of blood T cell repertoires in COVID-19. Study-level background: Italy, Spain and the United States were the sources of the convalescent and acute COVID-19 samples. From T cells, B-cell-depleted T cells, or PBMCs came the material, which was cDNA or gDNA.

Original handling: Counts of nucleated cells, estimated from reference gene primer amplification, were obtained. Using immunoSEQ multiplex PCR, the repertoire was profiled, and TCRdb retains in-frame clones only, with some absent. Clone size and the V and J calls come from that table; the DNA yielded D and trimming. This sample has about 150,000 clones, with more than 75% found just once. CDR1 is LGHDT and CDR2 is YNNKEL in the germline V gene (reference sequence). The CDR3 is made up of 16 amino acids. Germline trimming cut 3 bases from V and 4 bases from J; bases unmatched to any gene: 7. The material sequenced was peripheral blood. The chain links TRBV3-1 (or the pseudogene TRBV3-2) to TRBJ1-4; 8 bases are shared with TRBD1. This clonotype was sampled from a man aged 55 to 69 with acute or convalescent COVID-19. CDR3 nucleotides: TGTGCCAGCAGCCACTCCGACAGGGGAATTAATGAAAAACTGTTTTTT. This gives the protein CASSHSDRGINEKLFF.